Below, one TCR beta chain is given with its context. What it binds is not known. This sample was included in a study of OX40 agonist ivuxolimab in advanced cancers. TCRdb's table, derived via immunoSEQ multiplex PCR, lists solely in-frame clones and lacks some. The table shows about 88,000 clones, with around 85% occurring only once. The V gene's germline CDR1 is SNHLY and CDR2 FYNNEI. Trimming shortened V by 8 bases and J by 5 bases, and 11 bases separated the two germline ends. The CDR3 runs to 12 residues. Regarding the study as a whole: The study found that CD8+ T cells averaged more expanded clones than CD4+.

The TCR comes from an adult with an advanced solid tumor such as melanoma, head and neck, liver or kidney cancer. The input for sequencing was CD4+ or CD8+ T cells sorted from blood, taken in a trial of the OX40 agonist ivuxolimab. This chain links TRBV2 with TRBJ2-3, with D unresolved. CDR3 nucleotides: TGTGCCAGCCATCCGGACGGAGATACGCAGTATTTT. Its protein product is CASHPDGDTQYF. Complete variable domain (other parts from reference TRBV2 and TRBJ2-3): EPEVTQTPSHQVTQMGQEVILRCVPISNHLYFYWYRQILGQKVEFLVSFYNNEISEKSEIFDDQFSVERPDGSNFTLKIRSTKLEDSAMYFCASHPDGDTQYFGPGTRLTVL.